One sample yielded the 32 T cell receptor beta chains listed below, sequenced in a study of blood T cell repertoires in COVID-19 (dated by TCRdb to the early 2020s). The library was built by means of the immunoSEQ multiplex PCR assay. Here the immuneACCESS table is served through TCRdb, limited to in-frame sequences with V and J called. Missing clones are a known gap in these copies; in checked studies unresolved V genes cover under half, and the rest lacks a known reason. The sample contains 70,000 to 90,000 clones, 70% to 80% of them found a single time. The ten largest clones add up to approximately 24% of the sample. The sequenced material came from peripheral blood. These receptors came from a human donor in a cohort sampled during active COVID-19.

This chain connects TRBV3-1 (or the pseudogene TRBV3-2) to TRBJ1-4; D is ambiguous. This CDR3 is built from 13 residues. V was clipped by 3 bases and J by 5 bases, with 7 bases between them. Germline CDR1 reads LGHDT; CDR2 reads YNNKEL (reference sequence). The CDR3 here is CASSQGDNEKLFF. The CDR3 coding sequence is TGTGCCAGCAGCCAGGGAGACAATGAAAAACTGTTTTTT.

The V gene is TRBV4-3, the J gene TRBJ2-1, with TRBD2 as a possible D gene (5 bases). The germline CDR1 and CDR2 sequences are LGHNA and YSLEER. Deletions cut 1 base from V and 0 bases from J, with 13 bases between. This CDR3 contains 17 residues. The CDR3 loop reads CASSQGLGASSYNEQFF. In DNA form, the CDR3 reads TGCGCCAGCAGCCAAGGTTTGGGAGCGAGCTCCTACAATGAGCAGTTCTTC.

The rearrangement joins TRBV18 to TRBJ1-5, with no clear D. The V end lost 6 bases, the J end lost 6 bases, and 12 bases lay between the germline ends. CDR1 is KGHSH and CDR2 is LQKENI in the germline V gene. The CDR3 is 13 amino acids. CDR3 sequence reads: CASSLGIGQPQHF. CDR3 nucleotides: TGTGCCAGCTCCCTCGGTATTGGTCAGCCCCAGCATTTT.

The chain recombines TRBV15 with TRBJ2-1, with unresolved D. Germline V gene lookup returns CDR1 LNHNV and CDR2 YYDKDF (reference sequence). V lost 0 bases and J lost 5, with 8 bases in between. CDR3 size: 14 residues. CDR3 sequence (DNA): TGTGCCACCAGCAGAGATTCATCCCACAATGAGCAGTTCTTC. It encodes CATSRDSSHNEQFF.

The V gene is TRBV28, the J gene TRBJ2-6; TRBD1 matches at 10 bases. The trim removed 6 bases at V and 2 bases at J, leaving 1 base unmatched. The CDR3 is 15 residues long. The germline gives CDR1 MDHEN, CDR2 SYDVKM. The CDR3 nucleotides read TGTGCCAGCAGCGGGACAGGGGCTGGGGCCAACGTCCTGACTTTC. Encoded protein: CASSGTGAGANVLTF.

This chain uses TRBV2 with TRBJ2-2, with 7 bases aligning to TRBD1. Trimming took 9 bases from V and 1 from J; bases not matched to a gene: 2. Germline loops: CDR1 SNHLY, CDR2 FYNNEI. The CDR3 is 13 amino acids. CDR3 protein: CASQGENTGELFF. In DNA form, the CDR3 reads TGTGCCAGTCAGGGGGAGAACACCGGGGAGCTGTTTTTT.

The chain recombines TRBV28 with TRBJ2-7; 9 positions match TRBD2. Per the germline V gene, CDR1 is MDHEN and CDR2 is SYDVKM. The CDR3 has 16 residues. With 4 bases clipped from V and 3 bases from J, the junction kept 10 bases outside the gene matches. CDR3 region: CASSSIGLAKLYEQYF. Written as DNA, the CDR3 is TGTGCCAGCAGTTCGATTGGACTAGCGAAACTCTACGAGCAGTACTTC.

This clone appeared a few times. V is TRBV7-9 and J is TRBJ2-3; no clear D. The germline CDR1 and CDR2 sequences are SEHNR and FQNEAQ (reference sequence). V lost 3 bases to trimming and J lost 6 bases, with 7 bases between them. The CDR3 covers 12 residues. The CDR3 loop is CASSFMLDTQYF. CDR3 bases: TGTGCCAGCAGCTTTATGTTGGATACGCAGTATTTT.

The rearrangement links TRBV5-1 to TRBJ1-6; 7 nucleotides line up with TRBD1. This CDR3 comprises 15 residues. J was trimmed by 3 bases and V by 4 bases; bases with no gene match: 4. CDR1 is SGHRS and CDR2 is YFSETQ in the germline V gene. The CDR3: CASSANRGYNSPLHF. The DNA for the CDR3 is TGCGCCAGCAGCGCGAACAGGGGCTATAATTCACCCCTCCACTTT.

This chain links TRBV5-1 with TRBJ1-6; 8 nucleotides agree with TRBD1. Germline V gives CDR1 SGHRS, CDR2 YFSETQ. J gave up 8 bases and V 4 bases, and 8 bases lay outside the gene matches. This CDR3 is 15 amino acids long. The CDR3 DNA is TGCGCCAGCAGCACGGGACAGGACGGCCATTCACCCCTCCACTTT. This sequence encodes CASSTGQDGHSPLHF.

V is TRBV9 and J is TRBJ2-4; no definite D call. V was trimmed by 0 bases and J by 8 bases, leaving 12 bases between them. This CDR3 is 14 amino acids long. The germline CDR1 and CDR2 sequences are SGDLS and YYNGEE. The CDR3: CASSVETFADIQYF. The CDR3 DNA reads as TGTGCCAGCAGCGTAGAGACCTTCGCGGACATTCAGTACTTC.

The CDR3 sequence is CAIRGQGTDTQYF. The CDR3 nucleotides are TGTGCCATCCGAGGACAGGGGACAGATACGCAGTATTTT. The rearrangement uses TRBV10-3 and TRBJ2-3, with 9 bases that match TRBD1. Germline CDR1 ENHRY, CDR2 SYGVKD. The CDR3 has 13 amino acids. V dropped 8 bases and J dropped 3; count of bases not matched to a gene: 3.

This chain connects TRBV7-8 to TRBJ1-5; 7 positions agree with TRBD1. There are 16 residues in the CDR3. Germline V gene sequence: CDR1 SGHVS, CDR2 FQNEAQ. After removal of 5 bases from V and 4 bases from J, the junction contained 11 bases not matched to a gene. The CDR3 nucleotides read TGTGCCAGCAGCCCCCAGAGGGGGCTGGGAAATCAGCCCCAGCATTTT. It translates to CASSPQRGLGNQPQHF.

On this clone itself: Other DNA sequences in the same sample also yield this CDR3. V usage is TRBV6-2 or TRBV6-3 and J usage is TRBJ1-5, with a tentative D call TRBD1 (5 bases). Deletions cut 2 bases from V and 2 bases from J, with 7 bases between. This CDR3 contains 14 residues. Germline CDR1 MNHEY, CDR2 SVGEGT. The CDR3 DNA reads TGTGCCAGCAGTTACGCCAGGGGCAATCAGCCCCAGCATTTT. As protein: CASSYARGNQPQHF.

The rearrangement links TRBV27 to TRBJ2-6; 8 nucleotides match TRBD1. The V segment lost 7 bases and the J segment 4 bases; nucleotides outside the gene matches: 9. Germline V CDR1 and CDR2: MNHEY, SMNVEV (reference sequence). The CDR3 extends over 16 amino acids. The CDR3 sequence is CASMDRDPPGANVLTF. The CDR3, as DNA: TGTGCCAGCATGGACAGGGATCCTCCCGGGGCCAACGTCCTGACTTTC. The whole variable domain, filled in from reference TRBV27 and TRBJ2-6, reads EAQVTQNPRYLITVTGKKLTVTCSQNMNHEYMSWYRQDPGLGLRQIYYSMNVEVTDKGDVPEGYKVSRKEKRNFPLILESPSPNQTSLYFCASMDRDPPGANVLTFGAGSRLTVL.

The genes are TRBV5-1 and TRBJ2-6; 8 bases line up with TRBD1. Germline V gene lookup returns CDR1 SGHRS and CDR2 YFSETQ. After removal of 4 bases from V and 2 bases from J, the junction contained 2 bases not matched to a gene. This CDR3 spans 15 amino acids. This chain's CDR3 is CASSPDRAGANVLTF. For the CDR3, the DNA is TGCGCCAGCAGCCCGGACAGGGCTGGGGCCAACGTCCTGACTTTC. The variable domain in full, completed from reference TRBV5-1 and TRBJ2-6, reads KAGVTQTPRYLIKTRGQQVTLSCSPISGHRSVSWYQQTPGQGLQFLFEYFSETQRNKGNFPGRFSGRQFSNSRSEMNVSTLELGDSALYLCASSPDRAGANVLTFGAGSRLTVL.

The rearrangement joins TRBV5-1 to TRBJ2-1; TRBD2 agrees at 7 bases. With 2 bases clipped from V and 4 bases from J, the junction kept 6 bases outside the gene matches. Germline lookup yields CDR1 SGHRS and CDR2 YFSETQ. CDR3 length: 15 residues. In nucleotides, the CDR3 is TGCGCCAGCAGCTTATCAGCGGGGACTTACAATGAGCAGTTCTTC. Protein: CASSLSAGTYNEQFF. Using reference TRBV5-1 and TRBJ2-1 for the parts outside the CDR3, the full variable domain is KAGVTQTPRYLIKTRGQQVTLSCSPISGHRSVSWYQQTPGQGLQFLFEYFSETQRNKGNFPGRFSGRQFSNSRSEMNVSTLELGDSALYLCASSLSAGTYNEQFFGPGTRLTVL.

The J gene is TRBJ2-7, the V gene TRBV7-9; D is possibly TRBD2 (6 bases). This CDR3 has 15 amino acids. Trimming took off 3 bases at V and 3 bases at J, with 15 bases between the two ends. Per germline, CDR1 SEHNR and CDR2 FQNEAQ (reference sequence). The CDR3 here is CASSFTVWGDYEQYF. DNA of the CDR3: TGTGCCAGCAGCTTTACGGTCTGGGGGGACTACGAGCAGTACTTC.

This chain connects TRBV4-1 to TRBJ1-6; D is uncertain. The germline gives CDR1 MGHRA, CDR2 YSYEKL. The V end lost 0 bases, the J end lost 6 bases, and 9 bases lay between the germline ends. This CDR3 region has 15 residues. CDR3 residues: CASSQDAGSNSPLHF. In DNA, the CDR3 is TGCGCCAGCAGCCAAGATGCGGGGAGTAATTCACCCCTCCACTTT.

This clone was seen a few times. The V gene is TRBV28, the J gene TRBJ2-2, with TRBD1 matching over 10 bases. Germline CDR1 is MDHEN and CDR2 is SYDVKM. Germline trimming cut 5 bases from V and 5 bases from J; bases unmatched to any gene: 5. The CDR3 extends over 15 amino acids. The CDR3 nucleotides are TGTGCCAGCAGTCCGACAGGGGGCCGTACCGGGGAGCTGTTTTTT. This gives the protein CASSPTGGRTGELFF.

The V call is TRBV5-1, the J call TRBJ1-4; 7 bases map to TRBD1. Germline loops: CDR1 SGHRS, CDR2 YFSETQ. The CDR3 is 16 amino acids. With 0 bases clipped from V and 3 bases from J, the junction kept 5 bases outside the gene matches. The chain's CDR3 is CASSLEGAGANEKLFF. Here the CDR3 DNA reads TGCGCCAGCAGCTTGGAGGGGGCAGGGGCTAATGAAAAACTGTTTTTT.

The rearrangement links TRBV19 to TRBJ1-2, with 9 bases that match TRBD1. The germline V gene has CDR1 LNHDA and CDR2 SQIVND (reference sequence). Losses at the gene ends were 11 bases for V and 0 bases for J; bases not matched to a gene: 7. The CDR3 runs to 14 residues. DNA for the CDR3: TGTGCCTCCCGGGACAGGGACCCTAACTATGGCTACACCTTC. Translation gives CASRDRDPNYGYTF.

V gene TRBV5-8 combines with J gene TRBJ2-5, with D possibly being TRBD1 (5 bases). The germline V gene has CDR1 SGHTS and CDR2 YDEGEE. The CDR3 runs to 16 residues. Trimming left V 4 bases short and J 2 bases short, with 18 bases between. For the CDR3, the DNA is TGTGCCAGCAGCCTTGGAGTGGCCAGGGCGCAAGAGACCCAGTACTTC. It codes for CASSLGVARAQETQYF.

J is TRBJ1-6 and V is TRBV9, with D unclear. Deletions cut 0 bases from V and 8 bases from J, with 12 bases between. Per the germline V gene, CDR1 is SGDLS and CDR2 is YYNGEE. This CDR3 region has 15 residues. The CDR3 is CASSVEHRTDSPLHF. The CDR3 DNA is TGTGCCAGCAGCGTAGAACACAGAACGGATTCACCCCTCCACTTT. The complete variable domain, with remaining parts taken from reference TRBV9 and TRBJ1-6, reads DSGVTQTPKHLITATGQRVTLRCSPRSGDLSVYWYQQSLDQGLQFLIQYYNGEERAKGNILERFSAQQFPDLHSELNLSSLELGDSALYFCASSVEHRTDSPLHFGNGTRLTVT.

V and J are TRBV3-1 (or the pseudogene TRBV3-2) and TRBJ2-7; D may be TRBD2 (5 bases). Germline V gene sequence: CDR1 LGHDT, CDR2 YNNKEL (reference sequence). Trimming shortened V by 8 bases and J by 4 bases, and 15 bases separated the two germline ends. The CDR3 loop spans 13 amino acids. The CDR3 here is CASSSGNSYEQYF. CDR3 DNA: TGTGCCAGCTCGTCGGGGAATTCGTACGAGCAGTACTTC.

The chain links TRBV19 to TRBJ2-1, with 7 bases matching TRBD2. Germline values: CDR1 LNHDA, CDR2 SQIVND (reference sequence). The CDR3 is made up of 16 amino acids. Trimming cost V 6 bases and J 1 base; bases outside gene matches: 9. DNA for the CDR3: TGTGCCAGTAGACCCCCCTGGGGGGGGTCCTACAATGAGCAGTTCTTC. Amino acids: CASRPPWGGSYNEQFF.

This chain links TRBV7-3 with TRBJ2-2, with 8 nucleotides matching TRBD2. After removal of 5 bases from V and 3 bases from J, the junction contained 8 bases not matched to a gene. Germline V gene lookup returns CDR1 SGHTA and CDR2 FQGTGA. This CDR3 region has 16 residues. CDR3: CASSPTGGSHTGELFF. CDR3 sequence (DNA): TGTGCCAGCAGCCCTACGGGAGGGTCTCACACCGGGGAGCTGTTTTTT.

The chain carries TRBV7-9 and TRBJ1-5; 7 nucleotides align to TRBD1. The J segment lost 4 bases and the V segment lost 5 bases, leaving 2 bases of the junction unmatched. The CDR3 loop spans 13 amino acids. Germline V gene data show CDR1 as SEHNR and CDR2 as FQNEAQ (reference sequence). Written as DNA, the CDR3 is TGTGCCAGCAGCCCGACAGGGAATCAGCCCCAGCATTTT. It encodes CASSPTGNQPQHF.

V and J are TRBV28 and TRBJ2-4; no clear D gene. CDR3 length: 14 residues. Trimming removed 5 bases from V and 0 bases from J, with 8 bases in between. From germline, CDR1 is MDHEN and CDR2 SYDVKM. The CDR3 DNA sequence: TGTGCCAGCAGTCCGCCCAGAGCCAAAAACATTCAGTACTTC. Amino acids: CASSPPRAKNIQYF.

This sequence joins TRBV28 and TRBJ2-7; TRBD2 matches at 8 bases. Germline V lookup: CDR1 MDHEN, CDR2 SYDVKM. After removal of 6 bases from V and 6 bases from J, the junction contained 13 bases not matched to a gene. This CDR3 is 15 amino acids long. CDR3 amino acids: CASSPGGGMSSEQYF. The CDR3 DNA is TGTGCCAGCAGCCCCGGGGGGGGGATGTCGTCCGAGCAGTACTTC.

The CDR3 region has the DNA TGCAGCGTTGACCACAGGGGGTGGGTTAATGAGCAGTTCTTC. It specifies CSVDHRGWVNEQFF. This chain uses TRBV29-1 with TRBJ2-1; 8 nucleotides agree with TRBD1. CDR1 and CDR2 (germline): SQVTM, ANQGSEA. V shed 3 bases, J shed 7 bases, and the junction held 8 bases outside the gene matches. The length of the CDR3 is 14 residues.

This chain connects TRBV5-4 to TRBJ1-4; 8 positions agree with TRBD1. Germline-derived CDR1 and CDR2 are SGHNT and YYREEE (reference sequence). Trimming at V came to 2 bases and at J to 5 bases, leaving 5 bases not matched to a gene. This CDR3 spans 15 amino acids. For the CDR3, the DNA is TGTGCCAGCAGCTTCGGCGGGACAGGAAATGAAAAACTGTTTTTT. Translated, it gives CASSFGGTGNEKLFF.